This is a list of T cell receptor beta chains from one sample in a study of T cells in localized non-small cell lung cancer. Using immunoSEQ multiplex PCR, the repertoire was profiled, and TCRdb retains in-frame clones only, with some absent. The table has 20,000 to 25,000 clones, about four fifths seen once; the top ten hold 2% to 3%. Material: peripheral blood, obtained before any cancer treatment. These receptors all stem from a man between 40 and 70 years old with stage I lung adenocarcinoma. CDR3s include the opening cysteine and the closing phenylalanine or tryptophan.

TRBJ1-2,TRBV29-1,CSAVTGEGGYTF
TRBJ1-6,TRBV5-6,CASSPTGTGVNSPLHF
TRBJ1-5,TRBV4-1,CASSHSKPGHLVQPQHF
TRBJ2-1,TRBV7-2,CASSLEAGVGYNEQFF
TRBJ1-6,TRBV7-8,CASSSGINSGTPSYNSPLHF
TRBJ1-6,TRBV23-1,CASSQSIRESPLHF
TRBJ2-2,TRBV7-9,CASSGDGYTGELFF
TRBJ1-1,TRBV28,CASSNPGGTEAFF
TRBJ1-5,TRBV13,CASSSGDSNQPQHF
TRBJ1-1,TRBV7-9,CASSPLLWGPGGAEAFF
TRBJ2-1,TRBV29-1,CSVFPGGSYNEQFF
TRBJ1-2,TRBV18,CASSPPLGMDYGYTF
TRBJ2-2,TRBV5-1,CASSFERGGPHTGELFF
TRBJ2-7,TRBV2,CASSTGSTYEQYF
TRBJ2-7,TRBV4-3,CASSQDASGGYEQYF
TRBJ2-1,TRBV7-2,CASSLGFVAGGRYNEQFF
TRBJ2-3,TRBV5-1,CASSGEDTQYF
TRBJ2-5,TRBV7-2,CASSLSRETQYF
TRBJ1-2,TRBV19,CASKEGMGVYGYTF
TRBJ2-1,TRBV19,CASSVGGPLTSYNEQFF
TRBJ1-2,TRBV2,CASSDADYYGYTF
TRBJ2-2,TRBV19,CASGGLIGELFF
TRBJ2-7,TRBV28,CASSSYAGTSGSYEQYF
TRBJ1-6,TRBV6-1,CASSGSYNSPLHF
TRBJ2-1,TRBV28,CASSSTPYWEIRNEQFF
TRBJ2-7,TRBV15,CATSRDGIGYEQYF
TRBJ1-2,TRBV4-1,CASSQVGTGGFMGYTF
TRBJ2-1,TRBV28,CASSFESSSYNEQFF
TRBJ2-3,TRBV30,CAWTRGDSTDTQYF
TRBJ2-7,TRBV7-9,CASSLALHNSYEQYF
TRBJ1-1,TRBV18,CASSPPGPRDTEAFF
TRBJ1-2,TRBV4-2,CASSLQGQTYGYTF
TRBJ2-3,TRBV15,CATTAGGEGTDTQYF
TRBJ2-7,TRBV2,CASSGVIIYEQYF
TRBJ2-5,TRBV7-2,CASSLGVHSQETQYF
TRBJ1-5,TRBV28,CASSPTGGGDQPQHF
TRBJ2-7,TRBV28,CASSSLGTGTYEQYF
TRBJ2-7,TRBV7-2,CASSPSTGLGEQYF
TRBJ2-1,TRBV4-3,CASSQDPSGSSYNEQFF
TRBJ1-4,TRBV4-2,CASSALQGGEKLFF
TRBJ2-3,TRBV2,CASGRGLSTDTQYF
TRBJ2-7,TRBV5-6,CASSRPTGPDEQYF
TRBJ2-7,TRBV29-1,CSVGLAGGTYEQYF
TRBJ1-1,TRBV27,CASSLQGPTEAFF